This T cell receptor beta chain was identified during a study of persistence of HIV-infected CD4 T cells. Sequencing used immunoSEQ version 4 in survey mode. The method was immunoSEQ multiplex PCR; TCRdb's version includes in-frame clones alone and lacks a portion of them. The sample shows 35,000 to 55,000 clones, approximately 90% of them seen only once. The CDR3 runs 14 residues. Germline V gene data show CDR1 as KGHSH and CDR2 as LQKENI. Deletions cut 3 bases from V and 5 bases from J, with 14 bases between. Study-level results: The rare CMV-responding cells with HIV-1 proviruses were not separately TCR-sequenced.

Cells were stimulated nonspecifically with anti-CD3/anti-CD28 magnetic beads. Responding CD4+ T cells were sorted by upregulation of both CD40 ligand and CD69. For at least 4 years, plasma HIV-1 RNA was undetectable (<50 copies/mL). As for this clone: Its antigen is not known.

The source of this sequence is an adult man with HIV who was CMV-seropositive. Sequences were derived from CD4+ T cells sorted from PBMCs after approximately 20-hour stimulation, sampled from a patient who received antiretroviral therapy. The gene calls are TRBV18 and TRBJ2-7; possible D gene TRBD2, 5 bases. The CDR3 here is CASSPNAPRDEQYF. CDR3 nucleotide sequence: TGTGCCAGCTCACCGAATGCTCCGAGGGACGAGCAGTACTTC.